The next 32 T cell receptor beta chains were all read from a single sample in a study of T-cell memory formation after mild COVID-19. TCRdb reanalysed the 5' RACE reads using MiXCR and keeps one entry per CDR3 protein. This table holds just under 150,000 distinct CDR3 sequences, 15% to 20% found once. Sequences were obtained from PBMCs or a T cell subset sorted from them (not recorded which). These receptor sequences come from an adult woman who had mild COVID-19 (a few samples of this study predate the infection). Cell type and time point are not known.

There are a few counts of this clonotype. The CDR3, as DNA: TGCAGTGCTCAGACTAGAAGGTCCTACGAGCAGTACTTC. Translating gives CSAQTRRSYEQYF. The V gene is TRBV20-1, the J gene TRBJ2-7; D possibly corresponds to TRBD2 (6 bases). V was pared by 5 bases and J by 1 base, with 12 bases between. There are 13 residues in the CDR3. CDR1 is DFQATT and CDR2 is SNEGSKA in the germline V gene (reference sequence).

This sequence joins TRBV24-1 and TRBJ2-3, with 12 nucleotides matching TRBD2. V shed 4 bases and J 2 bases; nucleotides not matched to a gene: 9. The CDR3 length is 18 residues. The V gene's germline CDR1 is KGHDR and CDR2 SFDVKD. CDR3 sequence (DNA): TGTGCCACCAGTGACTGGACCGGGACTAGCGGGCTCACAGATACGCAGTATTTT. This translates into CATSDWTGTSGLTDTQYF.

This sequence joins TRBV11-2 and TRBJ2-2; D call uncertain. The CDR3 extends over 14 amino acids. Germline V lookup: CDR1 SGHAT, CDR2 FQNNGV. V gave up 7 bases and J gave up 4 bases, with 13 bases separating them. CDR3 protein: CASTVIQVTGELFF. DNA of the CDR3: TGTGCCAGCACCGTTATTCAGGTCACCGGGGAGCTGTTTTTT.

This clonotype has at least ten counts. DNA for the CDR3: TGTGCCAGCAGTGATCAGGGTCCCAATTCACCCCTCCACTTT. Translated: CASSDQGPNSPLHF. This chain connects TRBV6-4 to TRBJ1-6; a possible D gene is TRBD1 (5 bases). The CDR3 length is 14 residues. Germline V lookup: CDR1 MRHNA, CDR2 SNTAGT. V lost 3 bases to trimming and J lost 7 bases, with 10 bases between them.

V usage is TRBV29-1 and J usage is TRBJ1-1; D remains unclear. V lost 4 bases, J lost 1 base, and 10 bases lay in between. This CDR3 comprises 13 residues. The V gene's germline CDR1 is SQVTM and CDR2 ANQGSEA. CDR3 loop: CSVVPRWNTEAFF. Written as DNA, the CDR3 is TGCAGCGTTGTCCCCCGATGGAACACTGAAGCTTTCTTT.

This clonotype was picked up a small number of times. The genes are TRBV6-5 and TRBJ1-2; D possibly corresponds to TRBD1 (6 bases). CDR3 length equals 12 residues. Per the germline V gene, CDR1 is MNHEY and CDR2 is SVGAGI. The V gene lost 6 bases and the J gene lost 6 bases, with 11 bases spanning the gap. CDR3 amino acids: CASSDRFDGYTF. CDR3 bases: TGTGCCAGCAGCGACAGGTTTGATGGCTACACCTTC.

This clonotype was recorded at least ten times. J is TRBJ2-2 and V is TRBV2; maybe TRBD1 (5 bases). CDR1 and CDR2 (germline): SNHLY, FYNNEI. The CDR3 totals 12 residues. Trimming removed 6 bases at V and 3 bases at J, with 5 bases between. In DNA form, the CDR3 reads TGTGCCAGCAGAGGGGACACCGGGGAGCTGTTTTTT. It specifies CASRGDTGELFF.

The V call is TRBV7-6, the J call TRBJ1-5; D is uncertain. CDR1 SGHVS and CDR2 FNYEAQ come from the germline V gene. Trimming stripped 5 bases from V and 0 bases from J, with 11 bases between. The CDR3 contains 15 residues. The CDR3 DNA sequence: TGTGCCAGCAGCCTGACTGGAAGTAGCAATCAGCCCCAGCATTTT. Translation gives CASSLTGSSNQPQHF.

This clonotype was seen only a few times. DNA of the CDR3: TGCGCCAGCAGCTTGGCCGGACTTCCAAAGACCCAGTACTTC. Its protein product is CASSLAGLPKTQYF. V is TRBV5-1 and J is TRBJ2-5, with a possible D match to TRBD2 (5 bases). This CDR3 is built from 14 residues. Trimming removed 0 bases from V and 6 bases from J, with 12 bases in between. The germline V gene encodes CDR1 SGHRS and CDR2 YFSETQ.

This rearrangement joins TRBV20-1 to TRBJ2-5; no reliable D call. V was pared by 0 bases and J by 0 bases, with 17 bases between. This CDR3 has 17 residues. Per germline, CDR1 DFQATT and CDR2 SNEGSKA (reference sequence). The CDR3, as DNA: TGCAGTGCTAGAGATGATAAGGGTAGCCGGTACCAAGAGACCCAGTACTTC. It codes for CSARDDKGSRYQETQYF.

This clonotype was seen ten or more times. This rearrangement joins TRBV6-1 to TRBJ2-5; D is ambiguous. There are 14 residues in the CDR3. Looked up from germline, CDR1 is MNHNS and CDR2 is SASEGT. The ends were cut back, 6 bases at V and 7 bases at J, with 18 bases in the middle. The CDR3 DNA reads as TGTGCCAGCAGGGCCGGGCCCTATTTCGCGACCCAGTACTTC. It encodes CASRAGPYFATQYF.

The CDR3 coding sequence is TGTGCCAGCAGCCGAGGTTCCTACGAGCAGTACTTC. Its translation: CASSRGSYEQYF. The chain uses TRBV11-3 and TRBJ2-7; D remains ambiguous. The germline gives CDR1 SGHNT, CDR2 YENEEA. This CDR3 is built from 12 residues. V was cut by 5 bases and J by 1 base, with 6 bases left in between.

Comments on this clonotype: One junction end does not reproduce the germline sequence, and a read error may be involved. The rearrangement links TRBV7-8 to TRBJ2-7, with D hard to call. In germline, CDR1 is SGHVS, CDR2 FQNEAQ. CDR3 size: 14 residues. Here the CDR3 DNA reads TGTGCCAGCAGCTTAGCCTACCCCTCCTTCGAGCAGTACTTC. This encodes CASSLAYPSFEQYF.

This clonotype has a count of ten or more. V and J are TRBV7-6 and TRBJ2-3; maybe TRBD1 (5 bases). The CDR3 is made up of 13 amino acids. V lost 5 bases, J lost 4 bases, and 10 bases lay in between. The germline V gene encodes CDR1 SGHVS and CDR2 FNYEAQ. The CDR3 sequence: CASSPGPADTQYF. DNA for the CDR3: TGTGCCAGCAGCCCAGGGCCCGCAGATACGCAGTATTTT. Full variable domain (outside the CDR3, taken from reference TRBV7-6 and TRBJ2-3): GAGVSQSPRYKVTKRGQDVALRCDPISGHVSLYWYRQALGQGPEFLTYFNYEAQQDKSGLPNDRFSAERPEGSISTLTIQRTEQRDSAMYRCASSPGPADTQYFGPGTRLTVL.

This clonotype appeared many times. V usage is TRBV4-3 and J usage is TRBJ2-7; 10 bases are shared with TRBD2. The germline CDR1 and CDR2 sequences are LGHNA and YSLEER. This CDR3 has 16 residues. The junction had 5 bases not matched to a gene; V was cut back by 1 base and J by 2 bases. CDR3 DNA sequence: TGCGCCAGCAGCCAAGCCCATGGGACTAGCGCCTACGAGCAGTACTTC. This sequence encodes CASSQAHGTSAYEQYF.

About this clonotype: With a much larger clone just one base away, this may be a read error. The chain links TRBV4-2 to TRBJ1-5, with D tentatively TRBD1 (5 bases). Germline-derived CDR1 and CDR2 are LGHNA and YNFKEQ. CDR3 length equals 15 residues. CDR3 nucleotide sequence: TGTGCCAGCGGCCAAGGCCCCATCGGGGGTCAGCCCCAGCATTTT. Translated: CASGQGPIGGQPQHF.

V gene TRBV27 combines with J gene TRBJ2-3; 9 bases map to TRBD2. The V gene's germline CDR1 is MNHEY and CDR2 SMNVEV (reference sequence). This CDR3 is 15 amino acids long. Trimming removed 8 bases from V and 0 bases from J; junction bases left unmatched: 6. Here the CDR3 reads CASGQRGVSTDTQYF. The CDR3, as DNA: TGTGCCAGCGGCCAGCGGGGGGTTAGCACAGATACGCAGTATTTT.

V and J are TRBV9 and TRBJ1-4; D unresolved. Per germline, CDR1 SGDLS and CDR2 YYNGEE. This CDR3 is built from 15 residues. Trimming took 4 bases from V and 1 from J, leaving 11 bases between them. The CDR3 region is CASSRIQETNEKLFF. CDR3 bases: TGTGCCAGCAGCAGAATCCAAGAAACTAATGAAAAACTGTTTTTT.

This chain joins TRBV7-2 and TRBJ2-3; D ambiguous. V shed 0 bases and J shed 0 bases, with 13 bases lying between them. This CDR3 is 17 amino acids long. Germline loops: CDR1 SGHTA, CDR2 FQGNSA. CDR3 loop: CASSLAVYARSTDTQYF. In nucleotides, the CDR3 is TGTGCCAGCAGCTTAGCGGTCTATGCCCGAAGCACAGATACGCAGTATTTT.

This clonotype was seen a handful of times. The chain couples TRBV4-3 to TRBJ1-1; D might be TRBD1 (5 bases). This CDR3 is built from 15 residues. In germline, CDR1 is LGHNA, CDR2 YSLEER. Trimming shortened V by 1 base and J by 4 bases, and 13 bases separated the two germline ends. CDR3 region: CASSQATAGVTEAFF. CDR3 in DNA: TGCGCCAGCAGCCAAGCCACAGCGGGGGTCACTGAAGCTTTCTTT.

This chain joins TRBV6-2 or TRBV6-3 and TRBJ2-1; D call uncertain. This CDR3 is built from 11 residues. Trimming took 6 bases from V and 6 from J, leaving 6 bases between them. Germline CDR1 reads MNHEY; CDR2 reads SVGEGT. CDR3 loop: CASSHSNEQFF. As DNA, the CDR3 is TGTGCCAGCAGCCACAGCAATGAGCAGTTCTTC.

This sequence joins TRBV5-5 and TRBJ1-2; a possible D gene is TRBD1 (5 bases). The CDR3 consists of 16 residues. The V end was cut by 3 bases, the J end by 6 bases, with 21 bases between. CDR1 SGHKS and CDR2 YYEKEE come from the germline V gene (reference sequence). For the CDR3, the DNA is TGTGCCAGCAGCTCCCTGAATCGGAGGGGAGACGATGGCTACACCTTC. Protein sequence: CASSSLNRRGDDGYTF. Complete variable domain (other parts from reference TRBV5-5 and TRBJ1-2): DAGVTQSPTHLIKTRGQQVTLRCSPISGHKSVSWYQQVLGQGPQFIFQYYEKEERGRGNFPDRFSARQFPNYSSELNVNALLLGDSALYLCASSSLNRRGDDGYTFGSGTRLTVV.

The CDR3 nucleotides are TGTGCCAGCAGAAGAGGGCAGGGACGGACCGGGGAGCTGTTTTTT. It is translated as CASRRGQGRTGELFF. The chain has TRBV7-9 and TRBJ2-2; D is perhaps TRBD1 or TRBD2 (5 bases each). Germline assignment: CDR1 SEHNR and CDR2 FQNEAQ (reference sequence). Trimming removed 6 bases at V and 5 bases at J, with 16 bases between. The CDR3 sequence is 15 residues long. The full variable domain, in which reference TRBV7-9 and TRBJ2-2 provide the parts outside the CDR3, is DTGVSQNPRHKITKRGQNVTFRCDPISEHNRLYWYRQTLGQGPEFLTYFQNEAQLEKSRLLSDRFSAERPKGSFSTLEIQRTEQGDSAMYLCASRRGQGRTGELFFGEGSRLTVL.

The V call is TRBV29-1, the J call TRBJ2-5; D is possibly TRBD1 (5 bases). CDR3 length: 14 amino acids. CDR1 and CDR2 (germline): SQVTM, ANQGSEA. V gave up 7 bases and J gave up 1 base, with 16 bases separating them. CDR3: CSAGSSRAQETQYF. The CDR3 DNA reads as TGCAGCGCCGGGTCCTCCAGGGCCCAAGAGACCCAGTACTTC.

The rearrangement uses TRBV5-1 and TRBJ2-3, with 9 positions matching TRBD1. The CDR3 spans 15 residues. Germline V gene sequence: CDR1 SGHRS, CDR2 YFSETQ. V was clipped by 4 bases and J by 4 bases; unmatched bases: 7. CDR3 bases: TGCGCCAGCAGCCCTCAGGGACAGGGACCAGATACGCAGTATTTT. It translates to CASSPQGQGPDTQYF.

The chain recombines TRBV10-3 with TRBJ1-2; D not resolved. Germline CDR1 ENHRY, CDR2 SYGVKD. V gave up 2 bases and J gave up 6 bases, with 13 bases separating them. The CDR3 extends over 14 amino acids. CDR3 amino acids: CAISENGGLDGYTF. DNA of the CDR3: TGTGCCATCAGTGAGAATGGAGGGCTTGATGGCTACACCTTC.

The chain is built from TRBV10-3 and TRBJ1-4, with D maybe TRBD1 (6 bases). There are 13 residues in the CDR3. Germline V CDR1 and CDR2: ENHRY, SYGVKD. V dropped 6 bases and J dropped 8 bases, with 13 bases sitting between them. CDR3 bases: TGTGCCATCAGAGGGGGAGGGGACGAAAAACTGTTTTTT. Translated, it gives CAIRGGGDEKLFF.

The CDR3 nucleotides read TGTGCCACCAGGGGTCCTAGCTCTGGAAACACCATATATTTT. It is translated as CATRGPSSGNTIYF. This chain joins TRBV15 and TRBJ1-3; D remains ambiguous. V was clipped by 6 bases and J by 0 bases, with 9 bases between them. Germline V gives CDR1 LNHNV, CDR2 YYDKDF (reference sequence). The CDR3 sequence is 14 residues long.

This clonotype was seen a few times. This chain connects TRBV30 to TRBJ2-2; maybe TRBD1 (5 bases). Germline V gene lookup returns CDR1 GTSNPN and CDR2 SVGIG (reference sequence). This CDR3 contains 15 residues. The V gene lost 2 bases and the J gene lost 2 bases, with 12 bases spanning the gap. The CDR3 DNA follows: TGTGCCTGGAGTAGGGTACAGGTTAACACCGGGGAGCTGTTTTTT. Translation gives CAWSRVQVNTGELFF.

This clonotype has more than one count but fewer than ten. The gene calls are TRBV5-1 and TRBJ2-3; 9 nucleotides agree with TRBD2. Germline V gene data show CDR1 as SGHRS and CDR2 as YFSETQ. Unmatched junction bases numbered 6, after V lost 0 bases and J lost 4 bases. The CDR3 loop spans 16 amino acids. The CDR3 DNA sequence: TGCGCCAGCAGCTTGGACGCGGGAGGGCCCTCAGATACGCAGTATTTT. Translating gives CASSLDAGGPSDTQYF.

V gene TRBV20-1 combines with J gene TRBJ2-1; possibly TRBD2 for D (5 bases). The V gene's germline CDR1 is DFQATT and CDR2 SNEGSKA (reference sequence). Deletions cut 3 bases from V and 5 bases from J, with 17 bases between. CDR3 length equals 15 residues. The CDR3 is CSARVGKSPHNEQFF. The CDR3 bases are TGCAGTGCTAGGGTCGGGAAGTCCCCCCACAATGAGCAGTTCTTC.

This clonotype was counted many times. The CDR3 loop is CASSLGTGIGELFF. The CDR3 coding sequence is TGTGCCAGCAGTTTGGGGACAGGGATCGGGGAGCTGTTTTTT. The chain is built from TRBV12-3 or TRBV12-4 and TRBJ2-2; TRBD1 matches 9 bases. CDR3 length: 14 amino acids. Germline trimming cut 3 bases from V and 7 bases from J; bases unmatched to any gene: 3.